This T cell receptor (beta chain) was sequenced for a study of blood T cell repertoires in COVID-19. Study summary: Researchers got acute and convalescent COVID-19 samples from the United States, Italy and Spain.

Libraries were prepared by immunoSEQ multiplex PCR; TCRdb keeps only in-frame clonotypes and omits some of them. The sample holds some 150,000 clones, around 83% seen once. The V segment lost 1 base and the J segment 1 base; nucleotides outside the gene matches: 7. Per germline, CDR1 SGHVS and CDR2 FQNEAQ. The CDR3 consists of 16 residues. This clonotype originated in a woman aged 45-65 years who had been exposed to COVID-19. The sample consisted of PBMCs or T cells enriched from blood (not recorded which). This chain links TRBV7-8 with TRBJ2-7, with 7 bases lining up with TRBD1. The CDR3 sequence: CASSLEAAGGSYEQYF. The CDR3, as DNA: TGTGCCAGCAGCTTAGAGGCGGCAGGGGGTTCCTACGAGCAGTACTTC.